These 17 T cell receptor beta chains originate from one sample sequenced in a study of blood T cell repertoires in COVID-19. Repertoires were generated with immunoSEQ multiplex PCR, while TCRdb's copy carries only in-frame clones and drops some. The data show 250,000 or so clones, with around 89% seen just once and less than 3% held by the top ten. Input material: peripheral blood. The receptors derive from a man aged 25 to 40 with COVID-19, enrolled during active disease.

The rearrangement links TRBV12-3 or TRBV12-4 to TRBJ1-4; 11 nucleotides match TRBD1. V gave up 9 bases and J gave up 8 bases; unmatched junction bases: 5. The CDR3 runs to 13 residues. CDR3 DNA: TGTGCCAGGTCCGGGACAGGGGGGGAAAAACTGTTTTTT. Translation: CARSGTGGEKLFF.

V usage is TRBV7-2 and J usage is TRBJ2-5; D is unclear. The CDR3 has 16 amino acids. V was cut by 4 bases and J by 5 bases, with 20 bases left in between. Germline CDR1 is SGHTA and CDR2 is FQGNSA. In DNA, the CDR3 is TGTGCCAGCAGCTCCAGCGTGTTTCCCTCGAGGGAGACCCAGTACTTC. Translating gives CASSSSVFPSRETQYF.

The chain employs TRBV19 and TRBJ1-1; D unresolved. This CDR3 region has 12 residues. V was cut by 7 bases and J by 6 bases, with 12 bases left in between. The germline gives CDR1 LNHDA, CDR2 SQIVND (reference sequence). DNA of the CDR3: TGTGCCAGTACCGAAGACTTCTCTGAAGCTTTCTTT. It yields the protein CASTEDFSEAFF.

This chain uses TRBV10-3 with TRBJ1-1; tentatively, D is TRBD1 (5 bases). The ends were cut back, 4 bases at V and 7 bases at J, with 16 bases in the middle. Germline V CDR1 and CDR2: ENHRY, SYGVKD. CDR3 length: 14 residues. DNA of the CDR3: TGTGCCATCAGTGGGAGACAGAGAAAGGATGAAGCTTTCTTT. As protein: CAISGRQRKDEAFF.

The genes are TRBV5-1 and TRBJ2-1; 7 bases line up with TRBD1. Germline assignment: CDR1 SGHRS and CDR2 YFSETQ. Unmatched junction bases numbered 9, after V lost 4 bases and J lost 8 bases. The CDR3 has 14 amino acids. CDR3 amino acids: CASSRPDRVHEQFF. CDR3 in DNA: TGCGCCAGCAGCCGGCCCGACAGGGTCCATGAGCAGTTCTTC.

This chain connects TRBV7-2 to TRBJ2-7; maybe TRBD2 (5 bases). Germline CDR1 is SGHTA and CDR2 is FQGNSA. The V end was cut by 1 base, the J end by 1 base, with 8 bases between. The CDR3 length is 14 residues. This CDR3 is CASSLGLKSYEQYF. In nucleotides, the CDR3 is TGTGCCAGCAGCTTAGGACTAAAATCCTACGAGCAGTACTTC.

The rearrangement joins TRBV6-5 to TRBJ1-4, with D perhaps matching TRBD1 (6 bases). V was clipped by 7 bases and J by 5 bases, with 14 bases between them. CDR3 length: 14 residues. From germline, CDR1 is MNHEY and CDR2 SVGAGI. The CDR3 protein is CASKKGEWNEKLFF. CDR3 coding DNA: TGTGCCAGCAAAAAGGGGGAATGGAATGAAAAACTGTTTTTT.

The chain is built from TRBV7-3 and TRBJ2-7; the D gene is possibly TRBD2 (7 bases). The germline gives CDR1 SGHTA, CDR2 FQGTGA. The CDR3 consists of 15 residues. The V end was cut by 1 base, the J end by 5 bases, with 15 bases between. CDR3 region: CASSLMRGLPHEQYF. CDR3 nucleotides: TGTGCCAGCAGCTTAATGCGGGGGCTGCCGCACGAGCAGTACTTC.

V and J are TRBV9 and TRBJ2-5; TRBD1 might be the D (7 bases). The CDR3 runs to 15 residues. Per the germline V gene, CDR1 is SGDLS and CDR2 is YYNGEE. V lost 2 bases, J lost 2 bases, and 13 bases lay in between. The CDR3 reads CASSVEGADQETQYF. The CDR3 DNA follows: TGTGCCAGCAGCGTGGAGGGGGCGGATCAAGAGACCCAGTACTTC.

The chain combines TRBV4-3 with TRBJ2-2, with 10 bases aligning to TRBD2. Germline V lookup: CDR1 LGHNA, CDR2 YSLEER. V was clipped by 1 base and J by 0 bases; unmatched bases: 5. The CDR3 sequence is 18 residues long. In nucleotides, the CDR3 is TGCGCCAGCAGCCAAGCGGGTAGCGGGGGGCCGAACACCGGGGAGCTGTTTTTT. Its protein is CASSQAGSGGPNTGELFF.

This clone was observed once. CDR3 sequence: CASSQEGTTYNEQFF. As DNA, the CDR3 is TGTGCCAGCAGCCAAGAGGGGACTACCTACAATGAGCAGTTCTTC. The rearrangement joins TRBV14 to TRBJ2-1; TRBD2 aligns across 7 bases. Germline V CDR1 and CDR2: SGHDN, FVKESK. The CDR3 length is 15 residues. J lost 2 bases, V lost 0 bases, and 1 base had no gene match.

This chain uses TRBV18 with TRBJ1-2, with TRBD1 identical over 7 bases. The CDR3 covers 14 residues. J lost 8 bases, V lost 1 base, and 7 bases had no gene match. Germline CDR1 is KGHSH and CDR2 is LQKENI. CDR3 residues: CASSPQPGQEGYTF. CDR3 nucleotide sequence: TGTGCCAGCTCACCACAGCCCGGACAGGAAGGCTACACCTTC. The whole variable domain, remainder taken from reference TRBV18 and TRBJ1-2, is NAGVMQNPRHLVRRRGQEARLRCSPMKGHSHVYWYRQLPEEGLKFMVYLQKENIIDESGMPKERFSAEFPKEGPSILRIQQVVRGDSAAYFCASSPQPGQEGYTFGSGTRLTVV.

The chain employs TRBV19 and TRBJ2-7; TRBD2 matches 9 bases. This CDR3 contains 14 residues. Germline assignment: CDR1 LNHDA and CDR2 SQIVND (reference sequence). Trimming removed 6 bases from V and 9 bases from J; junction bases left unmatched: 12. CDR3 protein: CASRPGLADRWQYF. CDR3 nucleotide sequence: TGTGCCAGTAGACCGGGACTAGCAGATCGGTGGCAGTACTTC.

This clone was picked up one time. The V and J genes are TRBV7-9 and TRBJ2-7; D gene ambiguous. The CDR3 spans 12 residues. The V gene lost 5 bases and the J gene lost 2 bases, with 7 bases spanning the gap. Germline V gene data show CDR1 as SEHNR and CDR2 as FQNEAQ (reference sequence). The CDR3 DNA reads as TGTGCCAGCAGCCCACAAACCTACGAGCAGTACTTC. This encodes CASSPQTYEQYF.

This clone was seen a single time. V and J are TRBV30 and TRBJ2-7; the match to TRBD1 covers 8 bases. CDR3 length: 12 residues. The V segment lost 2 bases and the J segment 4 bases; nucleotides outside the gene matches: 1. Germline V lookup: CDR1 GTSNPN, CDR2 SVGIG (reference sequence). The CDR3 DNA reads as TGTGCCTGGAGTCAGGGGGCTTACGAGCAGTACTTC. This encodes CAWSQGAYEQYF.

The V gene is TRBV28, the J gene TRBJ2-3; TRBD2 is a possible D gene (5 bases). This CDR3 has 15 residues. From germline, CDR1 is MDHEN and CDR2 SYDVKM. Trimming removed 2 bases from V and 2 bases from J, with 11 bases in between. The CDR3 loop is CASSLMDGNTDTQYF. The CDR3 bases are TGTGCCAGCAGTTTAATGGACGGGAACACAGATACGCAGTATTTT.

The CDR3 region has the DNA TGTGCCAGCAGTTTGGGGCATAACTATGGCTACACCTTC. Translated: CASSLGHNYGYTF. V is TRBV12-3 or TRBV12-4 and J is TRBJ1-2, with D maybe TRBD1 (5 bases). Trimming removed 3 bases from V and 1 base from J, with 6 bases in between. This CDR3 is 13 amino acids long.